This record covers a single T cell receptor beta chain. Authors' data handling: How many nucleated cells were present was estimated from reference gene primer amplification. The data were produced by immunoSEQ multiplex PCR, yet TCRdb's version contains in-frame clones alone and is incomplete. V and J calls and clone size are as listed in that table; D and trimming were resolved from the DNA. This sample has approximately 210,000 clones, with roughly 90% found just once. The sample comes from a study of blood T cell repertoires in COVID-19. The wider study: PBMCs, B-cell-depleted T cells, or T cells were the source of the cDNA or gDNA that made up the material.

The length of the CDR3 is 12 residues. V shed 6 bases and J shed 6 bases, with 12 bases lying between them. Germline CDR1 is SGHTA and CDR2 is FQGNSA. The receptor was isolated from a woman in her 70s with acute or convalescent COVID-19. Sequencing input: peripheral blood. The chain uses TRBV7-2 and TRBJ2-7; tentative D call: TRBD2 (5 bases). CDR3 in amino acids: CASRSTRTEQYF. The CDR3 DNA sequence: TGTGCCAGCAGATCCACTAGGACCGAGCAGTACTTC.